The 29 T cell receptor beta chains presented below share a single source sample, sequenced in a study of T-cell reconstitution after alpha-beta-depleted transplantation in children. The TCRbeta library incorporated unique molecular identifiers. MiXCR was run by TCRdb on the PCR reads, yielding one entry per CDR3 protein. This table has 480,000 or so distinct CDR3 sequences, roughly 10% appearing once. The starting material was PBMCs, obtained before TCRalphabeta/CD19-depleted stem cell transplant. Receptors originate from a child aged 2 to 9 with inherited bone marrow failure, due to receive a stem cell transplant.

This clonotype was observed many times. The genes are TRBV12-3 or TRBV12-4 and TRBJ2-5, with 10 bases identical to TRBD1. Losses at the gene ends were 3 bases for V and 4 bases for J; bases not matched to a gene: 5. The CDR3 is made up of 15 amino acids. The CDR3 coding sequence is TGTGCCAGCAGTTTCCGGACAGGGGGGGGAGAGACCCAGTACTTC. Its translation: CASSFRTGGGETQYF.

This clonotype was seen ten or more times. J is TRBJ2-7 and V is TRBV6-5; TRBD2 matches 10 bases. The CDR3 length is 14 residues. With V trimmed by 4 bases and J by 3 bases, 3 bases remained unmatched. From germline, CDR1 is MNHEY and CDR2 SVGAGI. CDR3 in amino acids: CASSSGLAIYEQYF. In DNA, the CDR3 is TGTGCCAGCAGTTCGGGACTAGCGATCTACGAGCAGTACTTC.

This clonotype was seen just once. A much larger clone sits a single nucleotide away, making a read error possible. The chain links TRBV12-3 or TRBV12-4 to TRBJ2-5; maybe TRBD1 (5 bases). The CDR3 totals 13 residues. The CDR3 coding sequence is TGTGCCAGCAGTTTCCAGGGTGGAGAGACCCGGTACTTC. Amino acids: CASSFQGGETRYF.

This clonotype was detected many times. J is TRBJ1-6 and V is TRBV27, with 9 bases lining up with TRBD1. Per the germline V gene, CDR1 is MNHEY and CDR2 is SMNVEV (reference sequence). Losses at the gene ends were 6 bases for V and 7 bases for J; bases not matched to a gene: 25. The CDR3 totals 21 residues. The CDR3 sequence is CASRTPHTRSYSTGGNSPLHF. The CDR3 DNA is TGTGCCAGCAGGACCCCCCACACCCGAAGCTATTCGACAGGGGGAAATTCACCCCTCCACTTT.

This clonotype was recorded at least ten times. CDR3 amino acids: CSARDGGLLYEQYF. DNA for the CDR3: TGCAGTGCTAGAGATGGGGGACTGCTCTACGAGCAGTACTTC. The J gene is TRBJ2-7, the V gene TRBV20-1, with D tentatively TRBD2 (6 bases). The germline V and J ends were trimmed by 0 bases and 3 bases, with 12 bases remaining between them. Germline assignment: CDR1 DFQATT and CDR2 SNEGSKA (reference sequence). CDR3 length: 14 residues.

This clonotype was found many times. The chain links TRBV6-6 to TRBJ2-3; weak D call: TRBD2 (5 bases). CDR1 and CDR2 from the germline V gene are MNHNY and SVGAGI (reference sequence). Deletions cut 5 bases from V and 5 bases from J, with 11 bases between. There are 13 residues in the CDR3. The CDR3 protein is CASSRHGVDTQYF. In nucleotides, the CDR3 is TGTGCCAGCAGTAGGCACGGGGTAGATACGCAGTATTTT.

J is TRBJ2-7 and V is TRBV28, with TRBD1 identical over 7 bases. This CDR3 comprises 14 residues. The V segment lost 2 bases and the J segment 3 bases; nucleotides outside the gene matches: 4. CDR1 and CDR2 from the germline V gene are MDHEN and SYDVKM. In DNA, the CDR3 is TGTGCCAGCAGTTTACCGGGACAGAACTACGAGCAGTACTTC. This encodes CASSLPGQNYEQYF.

The V gene is TRBV5-1, the J gene TRBJ1-6, with unresolved D. This CDR3 contains 16 residues. Trimming took off 5 bases at V and 7 bases at J, with 19 bases between the two ends. The germline V gene has CDR1 SGHRS and CDR2 YFSETQ. CDR3: CASSYTVSYANSPLHF. CDR3 sequence (DNA): TGCGCCAGCAGTTATACCGTTTCGTATGCGAATTCACCCCTCCACTTT.

This clonotype was detected many times. The rearrangement uses TRBV20-1 and TRBJ2-5; the match to TRBD2 covers 10 bases. The CDR3 has 14 amino acids. The trim removed 5 bases at V and 3 bases at J, leaving 6 bases unmatched. Germline CDR1 and CDR2: DFQATT and SNEGSKA (reference sequence). The CDR3: CSALKLAGKETQYF. The CDR3 nucleotides read TGCAGTGCTTTGAAACTAGCGGGGAAAGAGACCCAGTACTTC.

About this clonotype: This may arise from a read error, as a much more abundant clone is one base away. This CDR3 reads CAISLAFSAGGPQPQHF. The CDR3 coding sequence is TGTGCCATCAGCTTGGCCTTCTCCGCGGGGGGACCTCAGCCCCAGCATTTT. The chain recombines TRBV5-4 with TRBJ1-5; a weak D match, TRBD1 (5 bases). This CDR3 contains 17 residues. CDR1 and CDR2 (germline): SGHNT, YYREEE (reference sequence).

This clonotype was seen at least ten times. The rearrangement uses TRBV20-1 and TRBJ2-2; D might be TRBD2 (6 bases). Germline CDR1 is DFQATT and CDR2 is SNEGSKA (reference sequence). The CDR3 totals 15 residues. Trimming pared 3 bases from V and 5 bases from J, leaving 16 bases between. DNA of the CDR3: TGCAGTGCTAGTCGATACTTAGGGAGGACCGGGGAGCTGTTTTTT. Translation gives CSASRYLGRTGELFF.

This clonotype was counted ten times or more. The rearrangement links TRBV5-1 to TRBJ2-2, with D perhaps assigned TRBD1 or TRBD2 (5 bases each). Trimming cost V 4 bases and J 10 bases, with 14 bases left between them. Germline lookup yields CDR1 SGHRS and CDR2 YFSETQ. The CDR3 sequence is 13 residues long. This chain's CDR3 is CASSDGTSQELFF. The CDR3 region has the DNA TGCGCCAGCAGCGACGGGACCTCGCAGGAGCTGTTTTTT.

The sample holds many counts of this clonotype. This chain uses TRBV6-1 with TRBJ1-2; D unclear. Germline CDR1 MNHNS, CDR2 SASEGT. The length of the CDR3 is 15 residues. The V end was cut by 6 bases, the J end by 4 bases, with 18 bases between. The CDR3 protein is CASSKPGRNFYGYTF. Here the CDR3 DNA reads TGTGCCAGCAGCAAGCCTGGACGGAACTTCTATGGCTACACCTTC.

This clonotype was found a few times. The V gene is TRBV9, the J gene TRBJ2-1, with 8 positions matching TRBD2. The CDR3 extends over 15 amino acids. The germline V gene has CDR1 SGDLS and CDR2 YYNGEE. J lost 5 bases, V lost 4 bases, and 8 bases had no gene match. The CDR3 nucleotides are TGTGCCAGCAGCCAAACCGGGACTAGGAACAATGAGCAGTTCTTC. This sequence encodes CASSQTGTRNNEQFF.

This clonotype was picked up many times. The chain recombines TRBV7-6 with TRBJ2-7; 13 bases map to TRBD2. Germline-derived CDR1 and CDR2 are SGHVS and FNYEAQ. After removal of 5 bases from V and 6 bases from J, the junction contained 13 bases not matched to a gene. CDR3 length: 17 residues. This CDR3 is CASSPNDRGLAGTEQYF. The CDR3 DNA follows: TGTGCCAGCAGCCCCAATGACCGGGGACTAGCGGGAACCGAGCAGTACTTC.

The J gene is TRBJ2-7, the V gene TRBV27; TRBD2 might be the D (5 bases). The CDR3 extends over 14 amino acids. Germline values: CDR1 MNHEY, CDR2 SMNVEV (reference sequence). Trimming took 3 bases from V and 7 from J, leaving 16 bases between them. The CDR3 protein is CASSFGLLTGEQYF. The DNA for the CDR3 is TGTGCCAGCAGTTTCGGTCTTCTCACGGGAGAGCAGTACTTC.

This clonotype was recorded a few times. V gene TRBV30 combines with J gene TRBJ2-7; 8 nucleotides match TRBD1. The trim removed 2 bases at V and 2 bases at J, leaving 14 bases unmatched. CDR1 GTSNPN and CDR2 SVGIG come from the germline V gene (reference sequence). The CDR3 runs to 17 residues. The CDR3 reads CAWSSDRGKVVTYEQYF. The CDR3 DNA follows: TGTGCCTGGAGTAGTGACAGGGGAAAGGTTGTGACCTACGAGCAGTACTTC.

This clonotype was observed at least ten times. This chain links TRBV7-9 with TRBJ2-5; D uncertain. V was clipped by 3 bases and J by 7 bases, with 12 bases between them. This CDR3 is 13 amino acids long. Germline V gene data show CDR1 as SEHNR and CDR2 as FQNEAQ (reference sequence). CDR3 sequence (DNA): TGTGCCAGCAGCTTCCTGCTTCTGATGACCCAGTACTTC. Translation gives CASSFLLLMTQYF.

This clonotype was seen repeatedly, ten times or more. A junction boundary mismatches the germline segment, possibly from a read error. The genes are TRBV4-3 and TRBJ2-5, with 9 positions matching TRBD1. CDR1 LGHNA and CDR2 YSLEER come from the germline V gene. This CDR3 is built from 15 residues. CDR3 loop: CASSQGDRGQETQYF. CDR3 DNA sequence: TGTGCCAGCAGCCAAGGAGACAGGGGGCAAGAGACCCAGTACTTC.

The sample holds a few counts of this clonotype. J is TRBJ2-5 and V is TRBV20-1, with TRBD2 identical over 12 bases. The length of the CDR3 is 15 residues. CDR1 is DFQATT, CDR2 SNEGSKA, per germline (reference sequence). V was pared by 6 bases and J by 4 bases, with 9 bases of the junction left unmatched. In DNA, the CDR3 is TGCAGTGCCACCCAACCGGGACTAGCGGGAGAGACCCAGTACTTC. Translated: CSATQPGLAGETQYF.

This clonotype was seen at least ten times. The V gene is TRBV4-1, the J gene TRBJ2-5; 10 bases are shared with TRBD2. The germline V gene has CDR1 MGHRA and CDR2 YSYEKL. V shed 1 base, J shed 0 bases, and the junction held 11 bases outside the gene matches. CDR3 length equals 19 residues. CDR3 bases: TGCGCCAGCAGCCAAGTGCTAGCGGGAGCCCCCGGGTACCAAGAGACCCAGTACTTC. It translates to CASSQVLAGAPGYQETQYF.

This clonotype was seen only a few times. The gene calls are TRBV28 and TRBJ1-1; D is possibly TRBD1 (5 bases). Germline values: CDR1 MDHEN, CDR2 SYDVKM. The CDR3 runs to 14 residues. Trimming cost V 2 bases and J 3 bases, with 10 bases left between them. The CDR3 region has the DNA TGTGCCAGCAGTTTAGGGTTAGGGGACACTGAAGCTTTCTTT. Protein sequence: CASSLGLGDTEAFF.

This clonotype was counted many times. This rearrangement joins TRBV4-1 to TRBJ2-5; D not resolved. Germline lookup yields CDR1 MGHRA and CDR2 YSYEKL. This CDR3 has 13 residues. Trimming shortened V by 0 bases and J by 3 bases, and 5 bases separated the two germline ends. The CDR3 DNA follows: TGCGCCAGCAGCCAAGATCCAGAAGAGACCCAGTACTTC. As protein: CASSQDPEETQYF.

This clonotype was observed many times. The genes are TRBV12-3 or TRBV12-4 and TRBJ2-1; no definite D call. The ends were cut back, 6 bases at V and 8 bases at J, with 5 bases in the middle. The CDR3 is 10 residues long. CDR3 region: CASRSHEQFF. CDR3 in DNA: TGTGCCAGCAGATCCCATGAGCAGTTCTTC.

This clonotype has at least ten counts. The rearrangement joins TRBV7-9 to TRBJ2-2; possibly TRBD2 for D (6 bases). Germline V lookup: CDR1 SEHNR, CDR2 FQNEAQ (reference sequence). This CDR3 comprises 16 residues. V was clipped by 4 bases and J by 5 bases, with 17 bases between them. The CDR3 here is CASSYGGIQVTGELFF. The CDR3 DNA is TGTGCCAGCAGCTATGGGGGGATCCAAGTGACCGGGGAGCTGTTTTTT. Full variable domain (missing parts from reference TRBV7-9 and TRBJ2-2): DTGVSQNPRHKITKRGQNVTFRCDPISEHNRLYWYRQTLGQGPEFLTYFQNEAQLEKSRLLSDRFSAERPKGSFSTLEIQRTEQGDSAMYLCASSYGGIQVTGELFFGEGSRLTVL.

This clonotype appeared many times. The chain couples TRBV9 to TRBJ2-1; the D is unclear. The V end was cut by 1 base, the J end by 13 bases, with 15 bases between. There are 13 residues in the CDR3. Germline V gives CDR1 SGDLS, CDR2 YYNGEE. CDR3 loop: CASSVNSRLEQFF. The CDR3 nucleotides are TGTGCCAGCAGCGTAAACTCGAGACTGGAACAGTTCTTC.

This clonotype was counted many times. This chain joins TRBV29-1 and TRBJ1-5, with D possibly matching TRBD1 (6 bases). V lost 4 bases to trimming and J lost 2 bases, with 12 bases between them. This CDR3 spans 14 amino acids. From germline, CDR1 is SQVTM and CDR2 ANQGSEA. CDR3 residues: CSVAQGNGNQPQHF. The CDR3 DNA is TGCAGCGTTGCCCAGGGGAATGGCAATCAGCCCCAGCATTTT.

This clonotype was seen ten or more times. The V and J genes are TRBV10-2 and TRBJ1-1; 7 bases map to TRBD1. Per germline, CDR1 WSHSY and CDR2 SAAADI. Trimming removed 6 bases from V and 1 base from J; junction bases left unmatched: 2. The CDR3 runs to 13 residues. The CDR3 sequence: CASRRQGNTEAFF. In nucleotides, the CDR3 is TGCGCCAGCAGGAGACAGGGGAACACTGAAGCTTTCTTT.

V usage is TRBV20-1 and J usage is TRBJ2-5, with D unresolved. Trimming stripped 5 bases from V and 4 bases from J, with 20 bases between. Germline assignment: CDR1 DFQATT and CDR2 SNEGSKA (reference sequence). The CDR3 is made up of 15 amino acids. In DNA form, the CDR3 reads TGCAGTGCTCCCCAGCCCAGATATTCCGGAGAGACCCAGTACTTC. Translating gives CSAPQPRYSGETQYF.